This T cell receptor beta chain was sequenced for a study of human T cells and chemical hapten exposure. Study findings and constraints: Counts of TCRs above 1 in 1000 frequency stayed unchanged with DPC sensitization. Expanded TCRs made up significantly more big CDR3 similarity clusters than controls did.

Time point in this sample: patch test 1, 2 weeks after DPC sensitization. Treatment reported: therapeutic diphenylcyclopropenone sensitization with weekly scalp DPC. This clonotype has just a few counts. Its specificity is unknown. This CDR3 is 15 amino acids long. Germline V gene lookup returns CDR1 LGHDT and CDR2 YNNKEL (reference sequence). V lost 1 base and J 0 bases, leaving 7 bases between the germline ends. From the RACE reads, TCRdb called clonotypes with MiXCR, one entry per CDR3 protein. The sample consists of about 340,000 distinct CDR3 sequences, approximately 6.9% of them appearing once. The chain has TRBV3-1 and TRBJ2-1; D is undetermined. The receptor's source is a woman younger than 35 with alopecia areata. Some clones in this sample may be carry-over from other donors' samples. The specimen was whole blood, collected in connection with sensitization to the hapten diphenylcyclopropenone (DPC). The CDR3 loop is CASSQVRHSYNEQFF. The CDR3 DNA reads TGTGCCAGCAGCCAAGTCAGGCACTCCTACAATGAGCAGTTCTTC.